This TCR beta chain was recorded in a study of CD4 and CD8 cells across lung adenocarcinoma regions. MiXCR, run by TCRdb on the PCR reads, gives a single entry per CDR3 protein. This repertoire shows 5,700 or so distinct CDR3 sequences, around 62% found once; its top ten account for approximately 23%. The table lists this clonotype with a few counts. The sequenced sample was CD4+ T cells from the center of a lung tumor. This sequence was found in a female donor with lung adenocarcinoma. The CD4 and CD8 labels of this study may be unreliable.

The CDR3 coding sequence is TGTGCCAGCAGTGTCAGGGAAGGAGGAAACACCATATATTTT. This gives the protein CASSVREGGNTIYF. The chain employs TRBV6-1 and TRBJ1-3, with D perhaps matching TRBD1 (5 bases). There are 14 residues in the CDR3. V lost 4 bases to trimming and J lost 4 bases, with 11 bases between them. Looked up from germline, CDR1 is MNHNS and CDR2 is SASEGT.